Listed below are T cell receptor beta chains from one sample, sequenced in a study of blood T cell repertoires in COVID-19. Clones were sequenced by immunoSEQ multiplex PCR, and TCRdb holds only the in-frame ones, with some missing. Among around 300,000 clones listed, approximately 86% were seen once. The source material was peripheral blood. The receptors originated from a woman in her twenties or thirties who had recovered from COVID-19. Each CDR3 is given with its conserved first and last residue. Fields, in order: CDR3 protein, CDR3 DNA, J gene, V gene, clone size, D gene, CDR3 length. A D gene is named only where the DNA matches it firmly. Clone sizes are given selectively: once, few, many, or a class where the clone is expanded.

CDR3aa: CSAPGQGASEQFF
CDR3nt: TGCAGCGCACCGGGACAGGGGGCAAGCGAGCAGTTCTTC
j_gene: TRBJ2-1
v_gene: TRBV29-1
abundance: .
d_gene: TRBD1
len: 13

CDR3aa: CATSGPGQGVGNTIYF
CDR3nt: TGTGCCACCAGCGGACCGGGACAGGGAGTCGGAAACACCATATATTTT
j_gene: TRBJ1-3
v_gene: TRBV15
abundance: .
d_gene: TRBD1
len: 16

CDR3aa: CASRPTGGETQYF
CDR3nt: TGTGCCAGCAGACCCACAGGGGGAGAGACCCAGTACTTC
j_gene: TRBJ2-5
v_gene: TRBV2
abundance: .
d_gene: TRBD1
len: 13

CDR3aa: CASSPGTGREKLFF
CDR3nt: TGTGCCAGCAGCCCCGGGACAGGGCGTGAAAAACTGTTTTTT
j_gene: TRBJ1-4
v_gene: TRBV14
abundance: .
d_gene: TRBD1
len: 14

CDR3aa: CASSRTGVLYNEQFF
CDR3nt: TGTGCCAGCAGTAGGACAGGGGTACTATACAATGAGCAGTTCTTC
j_gene: TRBJ2-1
v_gene: TRBV6-5
abundance: .
d_gene: TRBD1
len: 15

CDR3aa: CASSPPQGKTNEQFF
CDR3nt: TGTGCCAGCAGTCCACCTCAGGGGAAGACTAATGAGCAGTTCTTC
j_gene: TRBJ2-1
v_gene: TRBV25-1
abundance: .
d_gene: .
len: 15

CDR3aa: CASSYRLAGRNEQFF
CDR3nt: TGTGCCAGCAGCTACCGACTAGCGGGAAGGAATGAGCAGTTCTTC
j_gene: TRBJ2-1
v_gene: TRBV11-2
abundance: .
d_gene: TRBD2
len: 15

CDR3aa: CASSISGTGGETQYF
CDR3nt: TGCGCCAGCAGCATCTCCGGGACAGGGGGAGAGACCCAGTACTTC
j_gene: TRBJ2-5
v_gene: TRBV5-1
abundance: few
d_gene: TRBD1
len: 15

CDR3aa: CATLSNGGRTTDTQYF
CDR3nt: TGTGCCACCCTAAGTAACGGGGGAAGAACCACAGATACGCAGTATTTT
j_gene: TRBJ2-3
v_gene: TRBV19
abundance: .
d_gene: .
len: 16

CDR3aa: CASSIDPPGLGYNEQFF
CDR3nt: TGTGCCAGTAGTATAGATCCCCCTGGCCTCGGGTACAATGAGCAGTTCTTC
j_gene: TRBJ2-1
v_gene: TRBV19
abundance: .
d_gene: .
len: 17

CDR3aa: CASSQGLAGDEQYF
CDR3nt: TGCGCCAGCAGCCAAGGCTTAGCGGGAGACGAGCAGTACTTC
j_gene: TRBJ2-7
v_gene: TRBV4-1
abundance: .
d_gene: TRBD2
len: 14

CDR3aa: CASSRGDTQYF
CDR3nt: TGTGCCAGCAGCAGGGGCGATACGCAGTATTTT
j_gene: TRBJ2-3
v_gene: TRBV5-4
abundance: .
d_gene: .
len: 11

CDR3aa: CASSMRINPNYGYTF
CDR3nt: TGTGCCAGTAGTATGAGAATAAACCCTAACTATGGCTACACCTTC
j_gene: TRBJ1-2
v_gene: TRBV19
abundance: .
d_gene: .
len: 15

CDR3aa: CASSYESSGGANEQFF
CDR3nt: TGTGCCAGCAGTTACGAGTCGAGCGGGGGGGCGAATGAGCAGTTCTTC
j_gene: TRBJ2-1
v_gene: TRBV6-5
abundance: .
d_gene: TRBD2
len: 16

CDR3aa: CASSFGTGDSPLHF
CDR3nt: TGTGCCAGCAGTTTCGGTACAGGGGACTCACCCCTCCACTTT
j_gene: TRBJ1-6
v_gene: TRBV28
abundance: .
d_gene: TRBD1
len: 14

CDR3aa: CASSPGAFSTLQYF
CDR3nt: TGCGCCAGCAGCCCTGGGGCTTTTTCTACCTTGCAGTACTTC
j_gene: TRBJ2-7
v_gene: TRBV4-3
abundance: .
d_gene: .
len: 14

CDR3aa: CATSAWDFRISTGELFF
CDR3nt: TGTGCCACCAGTGCCTGGGACTTTCGCATCAGCACCGGGGAGCTGTTTTTT
j_gene: TRBJ2-2
v_gene: TRBV24-1
abundance: .
d_gene: .
len: 17

CDR3aa: CASSRGGQINTEAFF
CDR3nt: TGTGCCAGCAGCAGAGGAGGACAGATAAACACTGAAGCTTTCTTT
j_gene: TRBJ1-1
v_gene: TRBV5-8
abundance: .
d_gene: .
len: 15

CDR3aa: CAWSVWDRGSEQYF
CDR3nt: TGTGCCTGGAGTGTATGGGACAGGGGAAGTGAGCAGTACTTC
j_gene: TRBJ2-7
v_gene: TRBV30
abundance: .
d_gene: TRBD1
len: 14

CDR3aa: CASSFMTAGVNSPLHF
CDR3nt: TGTGCCAGCAGCTTCATGACGGCTGGAGTAAATTCACCCCTCCACTTT
j_gene: TRBJ1-6
v_gene: TRBV5-6
abundance: .
d_gene: .
len: 16

CDR3aa: CASSRPGAYEQYF
CDR3nt: TGTGCCAGCAGCCGCCCGGGAGCCTACGAGCAGTACTTC
j_gene: TRBJ2-7
v_gene: TRBV6-5
abundance: .
d_gene: .
len: 13

CDR3aa: CASSLGQGDGKLFF
CDR3nt: TGTGCCAGCAGTTTGGGACAGGGGGACGGAAAACTGTTTTTT
j_gene: TRBJ1-4
v_gene: TRBV28
abundance: .
d_gene: TRBD1
len: 14

CDR3aa: CASRGFEKLFF
CDR3nt: TGTGCCAGTAGGGGCTTCGAAAAACTGTTTTTT
j_gene: TRBJ1-4
v_gene: TRBV19
abundance: .
d_gene: .
len: 11

CDR3aa: CASSRSGLRSGTRRDTQYF
CDR3nt: TGTGCCAGCAGCCGAAGCGGCCTTAGGAGCGGGACCCGGCGAGATACGCAGTATTTT
j_gene: TRBJ2-3
v_gene: TRBV14
abundance: .
d_gene: TRBD2
len: 19

CDR3aa: CASSSLDRANYEQYF
CDR3nt: TGTGCCAGCAGCAGTTTAGACAGGGCCAACTACGAGCAGTACTTC
j_gene: TRBJ2-7
v_gene: TRBV21-1
abundance: .
d_gene: .
len: 15

CDR3aa: CASSLGQGSSYEQYF
CDR3nt: TGTGCCAGCAGCTTGGGACAGGGATCTTCCTACGAGCAGTACTTC
j_gene: TRBJ2-7
v_gene: TRBV5-6
abundance: few
d_gene: TRBD1
len: 15

CDR3aa: CASSLDRQEAFF
CDR3nt: TGCGCCAGCAGCTTGGACCGCCAGGAAGCTTTCTTT
j_gene: TRBJ1-1
v_gene: TRBV5-1
abundance: .
d_gene: .
len: 12

CDR3aa: CASSVNGQGSEQYF
CDR3nt: TGTGCCAGCAGCGTAAACGGACAGGGTAGCGAGCAGTACTTC
j_gene: TRBJ2-7
v_gene: TRBV5-6
abundance: .
d_gene: TRBD1
len: 14